The sequence of this TCR beta chain was determined in a study of shared clonotypes between healthy human individuals (dated by TCRdb to about 2020). For context, the study as a whole: The cohort comprised a couple of women and three men aged 18 to 49 years. For each donor, three plates each were used for CD4 naive and CD4 memory, two plates were used for CD8 naive, and one plate was used for CD8 memory. Leukapheresis yielded between about 0.94 and 8.9 billion PBMCs per donor. To increase sequencing depth and limit assay-specific biases, different laboratories used diverse techniques to prepare libraries and sequence TCR repertoires. To estimate repertoire size and how much clonotype sharing occurs between individuals, the study deeply sequenced the blood TCR repertoires of several healthy adults.

Notes on this clone: Its antigen is still unknown. Per-nucleotide qualities are absent, and no much larger clonotype sits a single base away.

Trimming costs V 8 bases and J 1 base, and their ends lie 16 bases apart. CDR1 and CDR2 are drawn from the germline V gene: SGHNT, YENEEA. Counted from cysteine to phenylalanine, this CDR3 has 15 amino acids. The DNA shown is the 45-base CDR3, in frame from base 1. Healthy HIV-negative adults with no recently reported acute infections or vaccinations were included as donors. Every donor was a Caucasian adult living in Nashville, Tennessee, USA. CD4+ T cells were enriched by magnetic negative selection, after which naive cells were positively selected on CD45RA and the negative fraction was taken as the memory subset. Blood was obtained by leukapheresis, after which PBMCs were separated by Ficoll-Histopaque density gradient centrifugation and cryopreserved in liquid nitrogen vapor phase. Purity and quantity of every magnetically sorted T cell population were checked by analytical flow cytometry. Each sorted fraction had its genomic DNA isolated and then quantified by UV absorbance on a Nanodrop 2000c.

Summary of the overall study and its limitations: Naive subsets generally had larger estimated clonotype richness than memory subsets. Clonotypes shared by all four sorted-subset donors showed higher generation probabilities than non-shared clonotypes. When several donors were compared, the shared fraction of clonotypes was roughly 5% for naive CD4, 3.5% for naive CD8, about 2.5% for memory CD4, and approximately 0.4% for memory CD8. Sampling was restricted to blood, and TCR repertoires in tissue are likely to differ from TCR repertoires in blood. Even with the large sequencing depth, rarefaction of the sorted-subset datasets indicated that sequencing was incomplete. Pairwise subsampling led to the expectation that sequencing depth would affect the degree of clonotype sharing among donors. Because the study included only a small number of donors, the genetic and exposure-history diversity represented was limited.

Using the deep immunoSEQ assay, multiplex PCR amplified TCR CDR3 regions from genomic DNA. Genomic DNA extracted from each cell subset was distributed evenly over all wells of several immunoSEQ 96-well plates, and each plate served as one replicate. For sorted subsets, each replicate PCR was loaded with approximately 190 ng genomic DNA, equivalent to 30,000 or so T cell genomes. The purified libraries were quantified using a Qubit 3.0 fluorometer, sized with a Bioanalyzer 2100, and then quantified again using the KAPA Library Quantification kit. Each immunoSEQ 96-well plate was sequenced on its own single-read 150-cycle Illumina NextSeq 550 flow cell. The published analysis was carried out like this. Because the immunoSEQ output held only junctional sequences and lacked quality scores, the filtering could not match the filtering applied to full-length reads. Sequences were annotated with PyIR, a Python wrapper for IgBLAST v1.9, using IMGT germline references to assign V/J genes and CDR3. Reads were filtered out if the reads had weak V/J assignments (E-value above 1e-6), no CDR3, stop codons, out-of-frame junctions, or ambiguous translated residues. V3J clonotypes were defined as sequences sharing an identical inferred V gene, J gene, and CDR3 amino acid sequence. Percentage overlap between repertoires was computed as shared unique clonotypes divided by the size of the smaller repertoire. RTK rarefaction, the Chao1 estimator, and Recon v2.1 estimates of unobserved clonotypes were used to assess repertoire richness. Generation probabilities for all TCRbeta clonotypes obtained by the gDNA method from several donors were computed using OLGA. Drawn from immuneACCESS, this table holds only the in-frame rearrangements with V and J called that TCRdb kept. Clones are partly lost; checked studies trace under half to an unresolved V gene and leave the rest unexplained. The DNA gave D and trimming, while V, J and clone size come from that table. This sample holds fewer than 3 million clones; about nine tenths were observed only once. The ten biggest clones cover around 0.4% of the sample.

The sequence derives from a man aged 18 to 30 in good health. Some clones in this sample may be carry-over from other donors' samples. The chain is made from TRBV11-3 and TRBJ2-3, and perhaps TRBD2 as D gene, on 6 matching bases. Sequenced sample: naive CD4+ T cells from PBMCs. The cell subset or site label on this specimen signifies: CD45RA+ positively selected. The CDR3 reads CASSLGGFGTDTQYF. The DNA sequence is TGTGCCAGCTCCCTGGGGGGTTTTGGCACAGATACGCAGTATTTT.